This entry lists 17 T cell receptor beta chains sequenced from one sample in a study of T cell responses to AZD1222 COVID-19 vaccine. Here immunoSEQ multiplex PCR was the method, and the copy in TCRdb shows in-frame clones only, minus some. The top ten hold more than 0.85% of the sample, which has about 140,000 clones, just over 90% seen once. The source was peripheral blood, collected on day 0 of MenACWY control vaccination. The receptors were gathered from an adult in good health.

The V and J genes are TRBV7-6 and TRBJ1-1, with D unresolved. This CDR3 is built from 13 residues. V gave up 5 bases and J gave up 8 bases, with 15 bases separating them. CDR1 is SGHVS and CDR2 is FNYEAQ in the germline V gene. The CDR3 loop reads CASSPSYSGEAFF. CDR3 in DNA: TGTGCCAGCAGCCCCTCGTACTCGGGGGAAGCTTTCTTT. The complete variable domain, with remaining parts taken from reference TRBV7-6 and TRBJ1-1, reads GAGVSQSPRYKVTKRGQDVALRCDPISGHVSLYWYRQALGQGPEFLTYFNYEAQQDKSGLPNDRFSAERPEGSISTLTIQRTEQRDSAMYRCASSPSYSGEAFFGQGTRLTVV.

The V and J genes are TRBV4-2 and TRBJ1-6; 7 positions match TRBD1. Germline V CDR1 and CDR2: LGHNA, YNFKEQ. This CDR3 contains 15 residues. After removal of 1 base from V and 10 bases from J, the junction contained 7 bases not matched to a gene. CDR3 bases: TGTGCCAGCAGCCAAGGGGCAGGGGGTGCGTCACCCCTCCACTTT. Protein: CASSQGAGGASPLHF.

The rearrangement joins TRBV12-3 or TRBV12-4 to TRBJ1-2; tentatively, D is TRBD1 (5 bases). V was pared by 11 bases and J by 0 bases, with 10 bases between. The CDR3 length is 12 residues. CDR3 in amino acids: CAGGKPNYGYTF. Here the CDR3 DNA reads TGTGCCGGGGGTAAACCTAACTATGGCTACACCTTC.

Remarks on this clone: The same CDR3 also results from other DNA sequences found in this sample. The chain employs TRBV20-1 and TRBJ2-5; D gene unclear. The germline CDR1 and CDR2 sequences are DFQATT and SNEGSKA (reference sequence). This CDR3 has 11 residues. The ends were cut back, 0 bases at V and 5 bases at J, with 4 bases in the middle. The DNA of the CDR3 is TGCAGTGCTAGAGATAGGGAGACCCAGTACTTC. Translated, it gives CSARDRETQYF.

This rearrangement joins TRBV5-8 to TRBJ1-1; 7 positions match TRBD1. J lost 4 bases, V lost 4 bases, and 10 bases had no gene match. The germline CDR1 and CDR2 sequences are SGHTS and YDEGEE. CDR3 size: 15 residues. CDR3 sequence reads: CASSTGDRLGTEAFF. The CDR3 DNA reads TGTGCCAGCAGCACCGGGGACAGACTAGGCACTGAAGCTTTCTTT.

The V and J genes are TRBV12-5 and TRBJ1-6; D uncertain. The CDR3 is 15 amino acids. Germline lookup yields CDR1 LGHNT and CDR2 FRNRAP. Trimming shortened V by 5 bases and J by 0 bases, and 8 bases separated the two germline ends. CDR3 residues: CASGGRPSYNSPLHF. CDR3 sequence (DNA): TGTGCTAGTGGTGGACGACCCTCCTATAATTCACCCCTCCACTTT.

V is TRBV12-3 or TRBV12-4 and J is TRBJ1-1, with 8 bases fitting TRBD1. This CDR3 region has 13 residues. Trimming at V came to 6 bases and at J to 4 bases, leaving 4 bases not matched to a gene. The CDR3 loop is CASSRTGSTEAFF. DNA of the CDR3: TGTGCCAGCAGCAGGACAGGGAGCACTGAAGCTTTCTTT.

The gene calls are TRBV3-1 (or the pseudogene TRBV3-2) and TRBJ1-6; possibly TRBD1 for D (5 bases). V was cut by 5 bases and J by 0 bases, with 11 bases left in between. CDR1 LGHDT and CDR2 YNNKEL come from the germline V gene (reference sequence). CDR3 length: 16 residues. CDR3 in amino acids: CASSRQKSSYNSPLHF. In DNA, the CDR3 is TGTGCCAGCAGCAGACAGAAAAGCTCCTATAATTCACCCCTCCACTTT.

The CDR3 region is CASSPSTGNTEAFF. The CDR3, as DNA: TGTGCCAGCAGTCCATCGACAGGGAACACTGAAGCTTTCTTT. The chain couples TRBV2 to TRBJ1-1; perhaps TRBD1 as D (6 bases). The CDR3 totals 14 residues. Trimming removed 5 bases from V and 1 base from J, with 11 bases in between. Germline CDR1 reads SNHLY; CDR2 reads FYNNEI.

The chain couples TRBV18 to TRBJ2-3; possible D gene TRBD1, 7 bases. V shed 3 bases and J shed 3 bases, with 13 bases lying between them. The germline V gene encodes CDR1 KGHSH and CDR2 LQKENI. The CDR3 contains 15 residues. The CDR3 nucleotides are TGTGCCAGCTCACCTTTGACAGGGAGGACAGATACGCAGTATTTT. This gives the protein CASSPLTGRTDTQYF.

The V and J genes are TRBV19 and TRBJ1-5; D is perhaps TRBD1 (5 bases). This CDR3 spans 15 amino acids. From germline, CDR1 is LNHDA and CDR2 SQIVND (reference sequence). The germline V and J ends were trimmed by 7 bases and 3 bases, with 16 bases remaining between them. CDR3 nucleotides: TGTGCCAGTAATTCCCGGGACGGCTACAATCAGCCCCAGCATTTT. Translated, it gives CASNSRDGYNQPQHF.

The gene calls are TRBV28 and TRBJ1-3; D unclear. In germline, CDR1 is MDHEN, CDR2 SYDVKM. The CDR3 covers 14 residues. V lost 3 bases and J lost 4, with 10 bases in between. The CDR3 region is CASSFDSNGNTIYF. CDR3 DNA: TGTGCCAGCAGTTTCGATTCTAACGGAAACACCATATATTTT.

This clone has a single count. The chain is built from TRBV5-1 and TRBJ2-2, with D perhaps TRBD1 (5 bases). Germline assignment: CDR1 SGHRS and CDR2 YFSETQ. The V end was cut by 4 bases, the J end by 3 bases, with 13 bases between. This CDR3 is built from 15 residues. CDR3: CASSPAVGDTGELFF. The CDR3 nucleotides read TGCGCCAGCAGCCCGGCCGTAGGGGACACCGGGGAGCTGTTTTTT.

The chain joins TRBV30 to TRBJ2-2; a possible D gene is TRBD1 (6 bases). V lost 1 base and J 7 bases, leaving 16 bases between the germline ends. Germline V gene sequence: CDR1 GTSNPN, CDR2 SVGIG (reference sequence). This CDR3 comprises 15 residues. DNA of the CDR3: TGTGCCTGGAGTGAAGGGCAGGGGTTCGGCGGGGAGCTGTTTTTT. Protein: CAWSEGQGFGGELFF.

The chain is built from TRBV11-2 and TRBJ2-7; D gene uncertain. Trimming took 5 bases from V and 2 from J, leaving 10 bases between them. Germline lookup yields CDR1 SGHAT and CDR2 FQNNGV. This CDR3 is 13 amino acids long. The CDR3 spells CASSTRSAYEQYF. The CDR3 nucleotides read TGTGCCAGCAGCACCCGATCGGCCTACGAGCAGTACTTC.

The genes are TRBV28 and TRBJ2-5; D may be TRBD1 or TRBD2 (5 bases each). V was shortened by 2 bases and J by 5 bases, with 12 bases between the two germline ends. This CDR3 contains 14 residues. The V gene's germline CDR1 is MDHEN and CDR2 SYDVKM. This chain's CDR3 is CASSLTGPVETQYF. CDR3 in DNA: TGTGCCAGCAGTTTAACGGGGCCCGTGGAGACCCAGTACTTC.

The J gene is TRBJ2-6, the V gene TRBV5-1; D gene uncertain. The CDR3 loop spans 15 amino acids. CDR1 and CDR2 from the germline V gene are SGHRS and YFSETQ. With 2 bases removed from V and 2 bases from J, the gap between germline ends came to 8 bases. This chain's CDR3 is CASSLLGAGANVLTF. CDR3 nucleotides: TGCGCCAGCAGCTTATTAGGAGCTGGGGCCAACGTCCTGACTTTC.